A selection of T cell receptor beta chains follows, all from one sample in a study of shared clonotypes between healthy human individuals. The protocol was immunoSEQ multiplex PCR, while the TCRdb copy is restricted to in-frame clones and leaves out a portion. Altogether some 630,000 clones are present, approximately 96% being singletons, with the ten largest covering about 0.12%. Sequencing was performed on naive CD8+ T cells sorted from blood. These TCRs come from a woman aged 25 to 45 in good health. CDR3s include the opening cysteine and the closing phenylalanine or tryptophan. The order of the fields is CDR3 protein, CDR3 DNA, J gene, V gene, D gene, clone size. D genes are given only for firm matches. For some rows the clone size is stated as once, few or many, or as a class when expanded; others skip it.

CASSFTWQETQYF | TGTGCCAGCAGCTTCACCTGGCAGGAGACCCAGTACTTC | TRBJ2-5 | TRBV7-8 | NA | NA
CASRPGTNTEAFF | TGCGCCAGCAGACCCGGGACGAACACTGAAGCTTTCTTT | TRBJ1-1 | TRBV10-2 | NA | once
CSVVTPGLYEQYF | TGCAGCGTTGTTACCCCGGGTCTCTACGAGCAGTACTTC | TRBJ2-7 | TRBV29-1 | NA | NA
CASSQLNSSYEQYF | TGTGCCAGCAGCCAATTGAATAGCTCCTACGAGCAGTACTTC | TRBJ2-7 | TRBV16 | NA | NA
CASSHRQGSNQPQHF | TGCGCCAGCAGCCATCGACAGGGGAGCAATCAGCCCCAGCATTTT | TRBJ1-5 | TRBV4-1 | TRBD1 | NA
CASSLGTSAEQFF | TGTGCCAGCAGTTTAGGGACTAGCGCAGAGCAGTTCTTC | TRBJ2-1 | TRBV27 | TRBD2 | NA
CASRPGAATEAFF | TGTGCCAGCAGGCCCGGGGCAGCCACTGAAGCTTTCTTT | TRBJ1-1 | TRBV6-5 | NA | NA
CASSPRATAFF | TGTGCCAGCAGCCCCCGGGCCACGGCTTTCTTT | TRBJ1-1 | TRBV21-1 | NA | NA
CASSPPERWYNEQFF | TGTGCCAGCTCACCGCCCGAGCGGTGGTACAATGAGCAGTTCTTC | TRBJ2-1 | TRBV18 | NA | NA
CASSDPEGLAEETQYF | TGTGCCAGCAGTGATCCGGAGGGACTAGCGGAAGAGACCCAGTACTTC | TRBJ2-5 | TRBV25-1 | TRBD2 | NA
CASSIPDEGNQPQHF | TGTGCCAGTAGTATCCCCGACGAGGGCAATCAGCCCCAGCATTTT | TRBJ1-5 | TRBV19 | NA | NA
CASSVPGLAGEGKNIQYF | TGTGCCAGCAGCGTCCCGGGACTAGCGGGAGAAGGCAAAAACATTCAGTACTTC | TRBJ2-4 | TRBV4-2 | TRBD2 | NA
CASSLGVYTDTQYF | TGTGCCAGCAGCTTAGGGGTATACACAGATACGCAGTATTTT | TRBJ2-3 | TRBV11-2 | NA | NA
CASSPRDRAEQYF | TGTGCCAGCAGCCCCCGGGACAGGGCCGAGCAGTACTTC | TRBJ2-7 | TRBV4-2 | TRBD1 | NA
CASSLSWSSYNEQFF | TGTGCCAGCAGTTTATCGTGGAGCTCCTACAATGAGCAGTTCTTC | TRBJ2-1 | TRBV27 | NA | once
CASSVDETQYF | TGTGCCAGCAGCGTAGATGAGACCCAGTACTTC | TRBJ2-5 | TRBV9 | NA | few
CASSRRPDNEQFF | TGTGCCAGCAGCCGCCGCCCTGACAATGAGCAGTTCTTC | TRBJ2-1 | TRBV7-6 | NA | NA
CTSSHCWGHEQYF | TGCACCAGCAGCCATTGTTGGGGCCACGAGCAGTACTTC | TRBJ2-7 | TRBV1 | NA | NA
CASSSPLETGFDTQYF | TGTGCCAGCAGTTCCCCCTTAGAGACAGGGTTCGATACGCAGTATTTT | TRBJ2-3 | TRBV6-5 | TRBD1 | NA
CASSYVAGSSYEQYF | TGTGCCAGCAGTTACGTGGCCGGGAGCTCCTACGAGCAGTACTTC | TRBJ2-7 | TRBV6-5 | NA | NA
CASSFSLNTGELFF | TGTGCCAGCAGCTTCTCTTTGAACACCGGGGAGCTGTTTTTT | TRBJ2-2 | TRBV7-9 | NA | NA
CASSYGQGNQPQHF | TGTGCCAGCAGTTACGGACAGGGAAATCAGCCCCAGCATTTT | TRBJ1-5 | TRBV6-5 | TRBD1 | NA
CASSLLMGGYEQYF | TGTGCCAGCAGCCTGTTGATGGGGGGCTACGAGCAGTACTTC | TRBJ2-7 | TRBV14 | NA | once
CASSLGDTTEAFF | TGTGCCAGCAGCTTGGGGGATACCACTGAAGCTTTCTTT | TRBJ1-1 | TRBV5-5 | NA | once
CARQSRDRSGEQYF | TGTGCCAGACAGAGCCGGGACAGGTCCGGCGAGCAGTACTTC | TRBJ2-7 | TRBV2 | TRBD1 | NA
CASSLWAVNTEAFF | TGTGCCAGCAGTCTGTGGGCGGTGAACACTGAAGCTTTCTTT | TRBJ1-1 | TRBV6-6 | NA | NA
CASSDSRVQETQYF | TGTGCCAGCAGTGACTCCAGGGTCCAAGAGACCCAGTACTTC | TRBJ2-5 | TRBV6-4 | NA | NA
CASSLEGQNYGYTF | TGCGCCAGCAGCTTGGAAGGACAGAACTATGGCTACACCTTC | TRBJ1-2 | TRBV5-1 | NA | NA
CASSFDETQYF | TGTGCCAGCAGCTTTGACGAGACCCAGTACTTC | TRBJ2-5 | TRBV5-6 | NA | NA
CASSGVEGNSYEQYF | TGTGCCAGCTCAGGGGTAGAAGGGAACTCCTACGAGCAGTACTTC | TRBJ2-7 | TRBV6-5 | NA | NA
CASSLKEYAYEQYF | TGTGCCAGCAGTTTAAAGGAATACGCCTACGAGCAGTACTTC | TRBJ2-7 | TRBV27 | NA | NA
CASSKAPTTDYGYTF | TGTGCCAGCAGCAAAGCACCGACGACGGACTATGGCTACACCTTC | TRBJ1-2 | TRBV21-1 | NA | NA
CASSFRGREVTGELFF | TGTGCCAGCAGTTTCCGCGGGAGAGAGGTCACCGGGGAGCTGTTTTTT | TRBJ2-2 | TRBV27 | TRBD2 | NA
CASSLFNPSGDYEQYF | TGTGCCAGCAGTTTATTCAATCCATCGGGGGACTACGAGCAGTACTTC | TRBJ2-7 | TRBV27 | NA | NA
CASSLGLGMSGNTIYF | TGCGCCAGCAGCTTGGGGCTGGGGATGTCTGGAAACACCATATATTTT | TRBJ1-3 | TRBV5-1 | NA | NA
CSVGQGQDTGELFF | TGCAGCGTTGGTCAAGGGCAGGACACCGGGGAGCTGTTTTTT | TRBJ2-2 | TRBV29-1 | NA | NA
CASSFGRYGPIYF | TGTGCCAGCAGTTTTGGTCGGTACGGACCCATATATTTT | TRBJ1-3 | TRBV28 | NA | NA
CASSLREPKVFCGYTF | TGCGCCAGCAGTTTAAGGGAACCTAAGGTCTTCTGTGGCTACACCTTC | TRBJ1-2 | TRBV23-1 | NA | NA
CASSAQGLEQYF | TGTGCCAGCAGTGCCCAGGGCTTGGAGCAGTACTTC | TRBJ2-7 | TRBV27 | NA | NA
CASSLSKPTRGGGANVLTF | TGTGCCAGCAGTTTATCGAAACCCACCAGGGGCGGTGGGGCCAACGTCCTGACTTTC | TRBJ2-6 | TRBV27 | NA | NA
CASSPLMRASGSWGYEQFF | TGTGCCAGCAGCCCACTCATGAGGGCTAGCGGGAGTTGGGGGTATGAGCAGTTCTTC | TRBJ2-1 | TRBV9 | TRBD2 | NA
CASKVGRSSYNEQFF | TGTGCCAGCAAAGTCGGGAGAAGCTCCTACAATGAGCAGTTCTTC | TRBJ2-1 | TRBV27 | NA | NA
CASSLVGLADTDTQYF | TGTGCCAGCAGCTTAGTTGGACTAGCGGACACAGATACGCAGTATTTT | TRBJ2-3 | TRBV7-2 | TRBD2 | NA
CASTVGLAVAEQFF | TGTGCCAGCACGGTTGGACTAGCGGTGGCTGAGCAGTTCTTC | TRBJ2-1 | TRBV28 | TRBD2 | NA
CASSQDYSQGMHIQYF | TGCGCCAGCAGCCAAGATTATAGCCAGGGCATGCACATTCAGTACTTC | TRBJ2-4 | TRBV4-1 | NA | NA
CASSQVWTVSNQPQHF | TGCGCCAGCAGCCAAGTTTGGACAGTTAGCAATCAGCCCCAGCATTTT | TRBJ1-5 | TRBV4-1 | NA | NA
CASSLGQGVDHEQYF | TGTGCCAGCAGTTTGGGACAGGGTGTCGACCACGAGCAGTACTTC | TRBJ2-7 | TRBV28 | TRBD1 | NA
CASSQQGQEAFYGYTF | TGCGCCAGCAGCCAACAGGGACAGGAGGCCTTCTATGGCTACACCTTC | TRBJ1-2 | TRBV4-1 | TRBD1 | NA
CASSVDRGPYNEQFF | TGTGCCAGCAGCGTTGACAGGGGGCCCTACAATGAGCAGTTCTTC | TRBJ2-1 | TRBV9 | TRBD1 | NA
CASSTGTSASNTGELFF | TGTGCCAGCAGTACCGGGACTAGCGCCAGCAACACCGGGGAGCTGTTTTTT | TRBJ2-2 | TRBV28 | TRBD2 | NA
CASSDPLAGEPTSYEQYF | TGTGCCAGCAGTGACCCTCTAGCGGGAGAACCTACCTCCTACGAGCAGTACTTC | TRBJ2-7 | TRBV6-1 | TRBD2 | once